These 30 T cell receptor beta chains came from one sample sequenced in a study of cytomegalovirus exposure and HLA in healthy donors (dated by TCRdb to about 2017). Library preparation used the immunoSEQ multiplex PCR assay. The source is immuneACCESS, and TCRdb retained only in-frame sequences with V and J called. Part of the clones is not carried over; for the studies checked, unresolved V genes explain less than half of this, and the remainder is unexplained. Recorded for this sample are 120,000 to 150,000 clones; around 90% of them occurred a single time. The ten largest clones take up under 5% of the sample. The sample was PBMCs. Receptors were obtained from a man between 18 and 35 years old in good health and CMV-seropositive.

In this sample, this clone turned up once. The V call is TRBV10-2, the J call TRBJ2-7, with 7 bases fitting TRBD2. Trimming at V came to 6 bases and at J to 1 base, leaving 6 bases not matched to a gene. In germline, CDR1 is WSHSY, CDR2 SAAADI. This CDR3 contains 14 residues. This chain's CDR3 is CASRETSNSYEQYF. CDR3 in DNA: TGCGCCAGCAGGGAGACTAGCAATTCCTACGAGCAGTACTTC.

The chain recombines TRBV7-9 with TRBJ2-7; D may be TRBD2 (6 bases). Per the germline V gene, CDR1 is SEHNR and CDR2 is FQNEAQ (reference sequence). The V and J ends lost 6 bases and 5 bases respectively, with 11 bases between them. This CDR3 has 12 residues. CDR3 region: CASSLSGNEQYF. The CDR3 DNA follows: TGTGCCAGCAGTCTTAGCGGCAACGAGCAGTACTTC. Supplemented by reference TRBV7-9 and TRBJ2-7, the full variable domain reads DTGVSQNPRHKITKRGQNVTFRCDPISEHNRLYWYRQTLGQGPEFLTYFQNEAQLEKSRLLSDRFSAERPKGSFSTLEIQRTEQGDSAMYLCASSLSGNEQYFGPGTRLTVT.

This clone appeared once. CDR3 nucleotide sequence: TGTGCCAGCAGCTTATTCGGCGGGGAAGTCACAGATACGCAGTATTTT. It is translated as CASSLFGGEVTDTQYF. This chain joins TRBV11-3 and TRBJ2-3, with a possible D match to TRBD2 (6 bases). The germline V gene has CDR1 SGHNT and CDR2 YENEEA. Trimming cost V 2 bases and J 2 bases, with 14 bases left between them. The CDR3 loop spans 16 amino acids.

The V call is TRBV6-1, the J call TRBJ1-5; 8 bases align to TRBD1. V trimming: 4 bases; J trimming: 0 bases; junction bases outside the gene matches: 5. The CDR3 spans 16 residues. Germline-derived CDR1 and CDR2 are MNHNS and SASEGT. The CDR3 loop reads CASSVDRGISNQPQHF. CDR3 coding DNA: TGTGCCAGCAGTGTTGACAGGGGTATTAGCAATCAGCCCCAGCATTTT.

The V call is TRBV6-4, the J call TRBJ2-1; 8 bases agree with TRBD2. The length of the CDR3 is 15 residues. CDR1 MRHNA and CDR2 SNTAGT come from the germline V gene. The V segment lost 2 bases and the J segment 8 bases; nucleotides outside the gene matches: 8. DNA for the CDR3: TGTGCCAGCAGTGACAACGGGAGGGCCTGGGATGAGCAGTTCTTC. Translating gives CASSDNGRAWDEQFF.

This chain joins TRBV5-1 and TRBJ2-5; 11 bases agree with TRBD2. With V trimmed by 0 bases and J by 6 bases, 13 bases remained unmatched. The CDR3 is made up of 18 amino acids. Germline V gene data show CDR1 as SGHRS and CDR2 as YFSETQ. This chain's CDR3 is CASSLALAGGQGQQTQYF. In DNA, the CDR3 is TGCGCCAGCAGCTTGGCGCTAGCGGGGGGCCAAGGTCAACAGACCCAGTACTTC.

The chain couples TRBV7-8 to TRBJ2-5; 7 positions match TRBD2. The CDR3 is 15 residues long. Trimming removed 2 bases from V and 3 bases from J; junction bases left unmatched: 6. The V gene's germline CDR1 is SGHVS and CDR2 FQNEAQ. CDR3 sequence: CASSLRDGRKETQYF. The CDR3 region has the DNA TGTGCCAGCAGCTTAAGAGACGGGAGGAAAGAGACCCAGTACTTC.

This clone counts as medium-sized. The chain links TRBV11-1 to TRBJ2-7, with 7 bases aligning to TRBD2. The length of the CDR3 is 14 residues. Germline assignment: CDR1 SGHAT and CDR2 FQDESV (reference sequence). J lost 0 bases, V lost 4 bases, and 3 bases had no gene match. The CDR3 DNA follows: TGTGCCAGCAGCTGGGGAGGGAGCTCCTACGAGCAGTACTTC. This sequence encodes CASSWGGSSYEQYF.

In DNA, the CDR3 is TGTGCCAGCAGTTACCAAAACACCGGGGAGCTGTTTTTT. Amino acids: CASSYQNTGELFF. The chain uses TRBV6-5 and TRBJ2-2; D is uncertain. The germline gives CDR1 MNHEY, CDR2 SVGAGI. This CDR3 has 13 amino acids. Trimming left V 2 bases short and J 2 bases short, with 3 bases between.

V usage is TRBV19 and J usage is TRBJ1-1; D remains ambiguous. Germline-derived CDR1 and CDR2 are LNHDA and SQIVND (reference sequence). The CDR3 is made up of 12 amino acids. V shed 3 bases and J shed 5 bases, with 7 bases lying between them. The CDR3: CASSISLTEAFF. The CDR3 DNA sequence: TGTGCCAGTAGTATTTCATTGACTGAAGCTTTCTTT.

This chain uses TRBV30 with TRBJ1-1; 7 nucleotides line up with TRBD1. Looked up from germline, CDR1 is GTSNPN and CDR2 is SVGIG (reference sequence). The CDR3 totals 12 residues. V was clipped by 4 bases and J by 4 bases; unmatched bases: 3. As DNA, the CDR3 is TGTGCCTGGACCGGGACAGCCACTGAAGCTTTCTTT. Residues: CAWTGTATEAFF.

CDR3 amino acids: CASRAQGRRTGELFF. The CDR3, as DNA: TGTGCCAGCAGGGCACAGGGGCGACGGACCGGGGAGCTGTTTTTT. The gene calls are TRBV28 and TRBJ2-2, with 7 bases matching TRBD1. CDR1 MDHEN and CDR2 SYDVKM come from the germline V gene. This CDR3 contains 15 residues. The V gene end was trimmed by 6 bases and the J gene end by 5 bases; junction bases not matched to a gene: 9. Based on the CDR3 plus reference TRBV28 and TRBJ2-2, the full variable domain is DVKVTQSSRYLVKRTGEKVFLECVQDMDHENMFWYRQDPGLGLRLIYFSYDVKMKEKGDIPEGYSVSREKKERFSLILESASTNQTSMYLCASRAQGRRTGELFFGEGSRLTVL.

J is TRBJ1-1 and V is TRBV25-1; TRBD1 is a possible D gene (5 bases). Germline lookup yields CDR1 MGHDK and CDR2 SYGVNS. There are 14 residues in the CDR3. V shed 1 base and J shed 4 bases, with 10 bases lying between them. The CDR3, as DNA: TGTGCCAGCAGTGAATTTGCGGGGGGCACTGAAGCTTTCTTT. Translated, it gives CASSEFAGGTEAFF.

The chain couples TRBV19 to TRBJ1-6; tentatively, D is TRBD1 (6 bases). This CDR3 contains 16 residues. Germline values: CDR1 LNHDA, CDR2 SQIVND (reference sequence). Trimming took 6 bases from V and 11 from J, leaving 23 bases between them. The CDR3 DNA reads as TGTGCCAGTAGCCCCCTGGGTTGGGACAACATGCCACCCCTCCACTTT. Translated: CASSPLGWDNMPPLHF.

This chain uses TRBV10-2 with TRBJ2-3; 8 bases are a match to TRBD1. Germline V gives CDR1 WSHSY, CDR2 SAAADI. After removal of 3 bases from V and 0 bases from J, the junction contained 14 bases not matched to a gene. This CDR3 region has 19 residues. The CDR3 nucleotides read TGCGCCAGCAGTGACAGGGGGCTCCCAAATTGCTCAAGCACAGATACGCAGTATTTT. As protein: CASSDRGLPNCSSTDTQYF.

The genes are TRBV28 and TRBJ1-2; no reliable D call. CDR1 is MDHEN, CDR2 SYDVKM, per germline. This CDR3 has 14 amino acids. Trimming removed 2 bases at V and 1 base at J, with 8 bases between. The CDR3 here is CASSLVRNNYGYTF. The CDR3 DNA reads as TGTGCCAGCAGTTTAGTCAGAAATAACTATGGCTACACCTTC.

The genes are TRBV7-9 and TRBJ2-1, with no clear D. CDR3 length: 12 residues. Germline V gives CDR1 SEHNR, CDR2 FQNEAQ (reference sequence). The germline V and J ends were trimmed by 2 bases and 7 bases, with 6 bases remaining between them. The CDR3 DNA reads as TGTGCCAGCAGCTTAACAATTAATGAGCAGTTCTTC. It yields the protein CASSLTINEQFF.

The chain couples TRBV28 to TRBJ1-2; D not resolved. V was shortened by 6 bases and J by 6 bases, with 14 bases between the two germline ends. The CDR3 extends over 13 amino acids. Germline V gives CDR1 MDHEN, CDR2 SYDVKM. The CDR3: CASRRDPSDGYTF. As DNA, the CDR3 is TGTGCCAGCAGGAGAGACCCAAGCGATGGCTACACCTTC.

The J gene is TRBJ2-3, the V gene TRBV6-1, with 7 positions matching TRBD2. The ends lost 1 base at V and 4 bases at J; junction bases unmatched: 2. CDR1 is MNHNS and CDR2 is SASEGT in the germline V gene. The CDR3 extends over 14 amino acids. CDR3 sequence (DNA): TGTGCCAGCAGTGAAGGGGGAGGGCCAGATACGCAGTATTTT. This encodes CASSEGGGPDTQYF.

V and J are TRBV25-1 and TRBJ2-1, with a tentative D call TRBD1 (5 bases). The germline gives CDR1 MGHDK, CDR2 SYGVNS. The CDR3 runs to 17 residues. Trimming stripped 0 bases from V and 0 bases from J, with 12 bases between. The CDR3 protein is CASSEYTTASSYNEQFF. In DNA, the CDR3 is TGTGCCAGCAGTGAATATACGACAGCGAGCTCCTACAATGAGCAGTTCTTC.

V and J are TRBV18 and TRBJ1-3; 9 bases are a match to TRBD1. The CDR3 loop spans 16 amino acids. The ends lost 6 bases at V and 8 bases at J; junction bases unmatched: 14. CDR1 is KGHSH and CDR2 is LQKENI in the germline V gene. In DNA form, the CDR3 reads TGTGCCAGCTCGCCCAACATCCCCGGACAGGGGCACACCATATATTTT. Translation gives CASSPNIPGQGHTIYF.

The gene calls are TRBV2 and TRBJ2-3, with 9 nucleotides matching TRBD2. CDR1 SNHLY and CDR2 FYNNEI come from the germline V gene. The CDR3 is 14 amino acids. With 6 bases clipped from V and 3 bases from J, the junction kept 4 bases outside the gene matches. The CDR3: CASRAGGPTDTQYF. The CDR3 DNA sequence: TGTGCCAGCAGGGCGGGGGGGCCAACAGATACGCAGTATTTT.

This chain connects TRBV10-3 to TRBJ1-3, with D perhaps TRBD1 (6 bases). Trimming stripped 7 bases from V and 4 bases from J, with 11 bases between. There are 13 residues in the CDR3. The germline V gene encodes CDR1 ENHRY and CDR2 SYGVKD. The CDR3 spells CAITGTSGNTIYF. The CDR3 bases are TGTGCCATCACTGGGACATCAGGAAACACCATATATTTT.

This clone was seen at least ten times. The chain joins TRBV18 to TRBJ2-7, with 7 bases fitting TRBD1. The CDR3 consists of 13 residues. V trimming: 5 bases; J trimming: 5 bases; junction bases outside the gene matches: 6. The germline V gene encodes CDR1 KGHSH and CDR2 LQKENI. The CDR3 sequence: CASSGTTGDEQYF. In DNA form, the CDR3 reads TGTGCCAGCTCAGGCACTACAGGGGACGAGCAGTACTTC.

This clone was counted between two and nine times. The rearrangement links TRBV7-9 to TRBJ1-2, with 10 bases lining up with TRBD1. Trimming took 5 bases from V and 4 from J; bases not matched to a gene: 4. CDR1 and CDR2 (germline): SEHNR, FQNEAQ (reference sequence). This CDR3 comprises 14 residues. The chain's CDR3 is CASSRTGGPYGYTF. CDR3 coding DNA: TGTGCCAGCAGCCGGACAGGGGGACCCTATGGCTACACCTTC.

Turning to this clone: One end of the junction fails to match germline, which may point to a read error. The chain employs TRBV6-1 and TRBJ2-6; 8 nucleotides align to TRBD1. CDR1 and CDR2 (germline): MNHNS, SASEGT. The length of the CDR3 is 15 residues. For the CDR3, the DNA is TGTACCAGCAGTGAGGACAGGGCTGGGGCCAACGTCCTGACTTTC. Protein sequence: CTSSEDRAGANVLTF.

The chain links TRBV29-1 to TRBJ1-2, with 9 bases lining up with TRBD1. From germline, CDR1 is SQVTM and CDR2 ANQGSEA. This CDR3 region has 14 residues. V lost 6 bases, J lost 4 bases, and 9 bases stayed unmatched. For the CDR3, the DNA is TGCAGCGTCGCCGGGACAGGGATCGGCTATGGCTACACCTTC. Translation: CSVAGTGIGYGYTF.

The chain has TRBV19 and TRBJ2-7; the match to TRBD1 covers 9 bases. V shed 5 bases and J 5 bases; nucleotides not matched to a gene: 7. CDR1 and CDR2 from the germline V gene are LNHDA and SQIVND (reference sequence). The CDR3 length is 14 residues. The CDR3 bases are TGTGCCAGTAGTCCCTACAGGGGGCGGAACGAGCAGTACTTC. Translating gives CASSPYRGRNEQYF. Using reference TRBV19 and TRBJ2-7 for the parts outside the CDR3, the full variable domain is DGGITQSPKYLFRKEGQNVTLSCEQNLNHDAMYWYRQDPGQGLRLIYYSQIVNDFQKGDIAEGYSVSREKKESFPLTVTSAQKNPTAFYLCASSPYRGRNEQYFGPGTRLTVT.

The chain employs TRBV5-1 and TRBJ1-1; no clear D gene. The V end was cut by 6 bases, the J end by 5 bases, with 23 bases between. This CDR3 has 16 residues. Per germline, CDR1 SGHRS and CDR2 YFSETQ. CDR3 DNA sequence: TGCGCCAGCACCGTGGGATTAGTCATTGGCGGGACTGAAGCTTTCTTT. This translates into CASTVGLVIGGTEAFF.

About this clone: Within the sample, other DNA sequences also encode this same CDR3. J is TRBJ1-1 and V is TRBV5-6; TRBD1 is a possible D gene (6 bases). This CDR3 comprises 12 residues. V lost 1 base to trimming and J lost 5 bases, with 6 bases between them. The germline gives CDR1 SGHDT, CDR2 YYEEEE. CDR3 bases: TGTGCCAGCAGCTTGAGGGGGACTGAAGCTTTCTTT. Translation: CASSLRGTEAFF.